This T cell receptor (beta chain) is from a study of identical twins. Notes on the study in general: Sequences that were beta out-of-frame showed weaker excess twin sharing. Models predicted less out-of-frame TCR alpha sharing in monozygotic twins than was found.

This clonotype was observed many times. Its antigen is undetermined. CDR1 and CDR2 (germline): SGHRS, YFSETQ. Trimming cost V 1 base and J 2 bases, with 7 bases left between them. The CDR3 sequence is 13 residues long. Unique molecular identifiers were present on cDNA, and template switching added a universal primer site. MiXCR, applied by TCRdb to the 5' RACE reads, yields one record per CDR3 protein. The sample gives 350,000 to 400,000 distinct CDR3 sequences, around 9.7% of which show up once; over 7% is in the top ten. V gene TRBV5-1 combines with J gene TRBJ2-7, with D hard to call. The specimen sequenced was naive T cells sorted from blood. This clonotype was obtained from a woman between 50 and 59 years old in good health. CDR3 region: CASSLNTPYEQYF. DNA of the CDR3: TGCGCCAGCAGCTTGAACACCCCCTACGAGCAGTACTTC.